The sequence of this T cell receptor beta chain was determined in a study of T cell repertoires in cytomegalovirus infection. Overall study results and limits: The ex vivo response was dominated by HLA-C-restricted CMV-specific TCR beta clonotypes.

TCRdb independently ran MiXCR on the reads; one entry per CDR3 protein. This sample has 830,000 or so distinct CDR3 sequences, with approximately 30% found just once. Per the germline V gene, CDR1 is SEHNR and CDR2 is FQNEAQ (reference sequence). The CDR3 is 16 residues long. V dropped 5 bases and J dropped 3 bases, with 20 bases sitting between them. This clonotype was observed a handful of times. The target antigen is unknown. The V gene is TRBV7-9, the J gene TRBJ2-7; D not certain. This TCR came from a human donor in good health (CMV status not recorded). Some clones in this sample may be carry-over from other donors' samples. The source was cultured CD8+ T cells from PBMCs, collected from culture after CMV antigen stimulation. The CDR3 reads CASSVEEAGMGYEQYF. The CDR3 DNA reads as TGTGCCAGCAGCGTGGAAGAGGCCGGCATGGGCTACGAGCAGTACTTC.